The source of this T cell receptor (beta chain) is a study of shared clonotypes between healthy human individuals. The assay used deep level. Sorted-subset replicate PCRs used 200 ng of genomic DNA. This amount corresponded to 33,000 or so T cell genomes. Data came from immunoSEQ multiplex PCR; TCRdb stores just in-frame clones and leaves some out. Seen here are about 680,000 clones, more than 70% observed once, and the top ten hold around 1.8%. V lost 4 bases to trimming and J lost 8 bases, with 23 bases between them. CDR1 and CDR2 from the germline V gene are MGHRA and YSYEKL. This CDR3 has 16 residues. Naive CD4+ cells were CD45RA-selected; the remaining cells were memory.

The receptor comes from a woman under 40 in good health. The sequenced sample was memory CD4+ T cells sorted from blood. Documented subset: CD45RA-negative fraction. This rearrangement joins TRBV4-1 to TRBJ1-2; D gene ambiguous. The CDR3 DNA is TGCGCCAGCAGCCGCTCGGGTTTTGATGGTGATGGAGGCTACACCTTC. This sequence encodes CASSRSGFDGDGGYTF.